Below are 3 T cell receptor beta chains sequenced from a single sample in a study of blood T cell repertoires in COVID-19. Sequencing used immunoSEQ multiplex PCR; TCRdb keeps in-frame clones, though not all of them. The table lists about 400,000 clones, around nine tenths of them singletons, with 1.7% in the top ten. The material sequenced was PBMCs or T cells enriched from blood (not recorded which). The receptor source for this set is a woman aged 25 to 39 who had recovered from COVID-19.

CDR3 DNA: TGTGCCAGCAGCAAGGACAGGGTCGCAGATACGCAGTATTTT. Translated, it gives CASSKDRVADTQYF. The chain employs TRBV7-2 and TRBJ2-3; 8 positions match TRBD1. Germline loops: CDR1 SGHTA, CDR2 FQGNSA. The V and J ends lost 5 bases and 4 bases, in that order; junction bases with no gene match: 5. This CDR3 is 14 amino acids long.

This clone has just one count. The chain uses TRBV5-6 and TRBJ1-5; D is possibly TRBD1 (5 bases). The germline V and J ends were trimmed by 5 bases and 2 bases, with 14 bases remaining between them. This CDR3 contains 15 residues. In germline, CDR1 is SGHDT, CDR2 YYEEEE. The CDR3 coding sequence is TGTGCCAGCAGTCCGTCTGGGGCCGGCAATCAGCCCCAGCATTTT. Translating it yields CASSPSGAGNQPQHF.

The chain links TRBV12-3 or TRBV12-4 to TRBJ1-1; D is ambiguous. V lost 1 base and J 8 bases, leaving 11 bases between the germline ends. The length of the CDR3 is 13 residues. CDR3 amino acids: CASSLDRNREAFF. In nucleotides, the CDR3 is TGTGCCAGCAGTTTAGATCGAAACAGAGAAGCTTTCTTT.